This T cell receptor (beta chain) derives from a study of Ad26.COV2.S vaccination and SARS-CoV-2 variants. At the level of the study: Trial arm assignment for the donor was COV1001 Ad26.COV2.S. The study, taken as a whole, reports: Spike-specific TCR breadth was greater after Ad26.COV2.S than placebo.

The table came from immunoSEQ multiplex PCR; TCRdb's copy has only in-frame clones and leaves some out. The data contain fewer than 900,000 clones, more than 70% of them singletons. V was clipped by 4 bases and J by 0 bases, with 12 bases between them. CDR1 KGHSH and CDR2 LQKENI come from the germline V gene. The CDR3 totals 15 residues. Treatment meaning: some 20 received Ad26.COV2.S at low or high dose, single or two shots; 5 received placebo; per-sample allocation not given. On day 63 after the first injection, vaccine and placebo recipients gave samples. In Boston, the donor was an adult between 18-55 years of age. Ad26.COV2.S expressed prefusion-stabilized spike from the original Wuhan strain. This clone was counted only a few times. The target antigen is unknown.

This clonotype originated in a person between 18 and 65 years old who received the Ad26.COV2.S COVID-19 vaccine or a placebo. This specimen was peripheral blood, taken in a trial of Ad26.COV2.S vaccine versus placebo. The chain joins TRBV18 to TRBJ1-1; D is ambiguous. CDR3 sequence reads: CASSLQESLNTEAFF. The DNA of the CDR3 is TGTGCCAGCTCACTCCAGGAGAGTCTGAACACTGAAGCTTTCTTT.